The next 21 T cell receptor beta chains were all read from a single sample in a study of T cells after yellow fever vaccination. TCRdb called the 5' RACE reads again in MiXCR, with one record for every CDR3 protein. The table lists under 700,000 distinct CDR3 sequences, about a sixth of them singletons. Sequencing used PBMCs, obtained 5 to 6 days after the first yellow fever vaccination. The receptors shown here come from a man aged 18 to 30 who received the YFV17D yellow fever vaccine.

This clonotype was seen more than once but under ten times. The rearrangement uses TRBV7-9 and TRBJ1-5, with 8 positions matching TRBD1. The CDR3 has 15 amino acids. The germline V gene encodes CDR1 SEHNR and CDR2 FQNEAQ (reference sequence). Losses at the gene ends were 5 bases for V and 4 bases for J; bases not matched to a gene: 7. This chain's CDR3 is CASSPDRGPNQPQHF. CDR3 bases: TGTGCCAGCAGCCCAGACAGGGGCCCAAATCAGCCCCAGCATTTT. Full variable domain (rest looked up from reference TRBV7-9 and TRBJ1-5): DTGVSQNPRHKITKRGQNVTFRCDPISEHNRLYWYRQTLGQGPEFLTYFQNEAQLEKSRLLSDRFSAERPKGSFSTLEIQRTEQGDSAMYLCASSPDRGPNQPQHFGDGTRLSIL.

The chain carries TRBV29-1 and TRBJ1-1; D is possibly TRBD1 (5 bases). This CDR3 comprises 14 residues. Germline CDR1 SQVTM, CDR2 ANQGSEA. With 7 bases removed from V and 0 bases from J, the gap between germline ends came to 15 bases. CDR3: CSAALRGLNTEAFF. The CDR3 DNA follows: TGCAGCGCCGCATTGCGGGGGTTGAACACTGAAGCTTTCTTT.

The chain is built from TRBV3-1 and TRBJ1-5; D is possibly TRBD1 (5 bases). V lost 2 bases and J lost 7, with 12 bases in between. Germline CDR1 reads LGHDT; CDR2 reads YNNKEL (reference sequence). The CDR3 is made up of 14 amino acids. The CDR3 sequence: CASSQRGQEQPQHF. CDR3 DNA: TGTGCCAGCAGCCAAAGGGGCCAGGAGCAGCCCCAGCATTTT.

The rearrangement uses TRBV15 and TRBJ1-2; 8 positions match TRBD1. This CDR3 comprises 15 residues. The V gene end was trimmed by 5 bases and the J gene end by 0 bases; junction bases not matched to a gene: 5. Germline V lookup: CDR1 LNHNV, CDR2 YYDKDF (reference sequence). The CDR3 protein is CATSGDRIPNYGYTF. The CDR3 DNA follows: TGTGCCACCAGCGGGGACAGGATTCCTAACTATGGCTACACCTTC.

The gene calls are TRBV6-1 and TRBJ1-1; 7 bases fit TRBD1. V shed 7 bases, J shed 4 bases, and the junction held 9 bases outside the gene matches. Germline-derived CDR1 and CDR2 are MNHNS and SASEGT. The CDR3 extends over 14 amino acids. The DNA of the CDR3 is TGTGCCAGCATCCCGGCAGGGGGTCCCACTGAAGCTTTCTTT. Its translation is CASIPAGGPTEAFF.

This clonotype was counted between two and nine times. The rearrangement joins TRBV6-2 or TRBV6-3 to TRBJ1-1; D not certain. This CDR3 is built from 14 residues. Germline assignment: CDR1 MNHEY and CDR2 SVGEGT. Between the trimmed V and J ends, which lost 7 bases and 1 base, there was a span of 13 bases. The CDR3 nucleotides are TGTGCCAGCACCCTACGTCACGGGAACACTGAAGCTTTCTTT. Its protein is CASTLRHGNTEAFF.

This clonotype was detected many times. The DNA of the CDR3 is TGTGCCAGCAGCCAAGTGCGCGGGGTAGGGGGTCTCTCCGTCGGTGAGCAGTTCTTC. Its translation: CASSQVRGVGGLSVGEQFF. The rearrangement links TRBV4-2 to TRBJ2-1; D might be TRBD1 or TRBD2, each matching 6 bases. Per the germline V gene, CDR1 is LGHNA and CDR2 is YNFKEQ. The ends were cut back, 1 base at V and 9 bases at J, with 28 bases in the middle. The CDR3 length is 19 residues.

J is TRBJ2-5 and V is TRBV12-3 or TRBV12-4; 10 bases line up with TRBD2. The CDR3 is 15 amino acids. Trimming at V came to 7 bases and at J to 4 bases, leaving 9 bases not matched to a gene. In nucleotides, the CDR3 is TGTGCCAGCACCATCCTAAGCGGGGGGGGAGAGACCCAGTACTTC. Translation gives CASTILSGGGETQYF.

The chain joins TRBV6-5 to TRBJ2-1; D remains unclear. V was pared by 6 bases and J by 9 bases, with 12 bases between. CDR3 length equals 12 residues. Per germline, CDR1 MNHEY and CDR2 SVGAGI. The CDR3 sequence: CASRPTASEQFF. Here the CDR3 DNA reads TGTGCCAGCAGACCTACCGCCTCTGAGCAGTTCTTC.

The chain is built from TRBV16 and TRBJ1-2, with D uncertain. The CDR3 covers 14 residues. The V gene's germline CDR1 is KGHSY and CDR2 FQNENV. Deletions cut 0 bases from V and 4 bases from J, with 9 bases between. CDR3 in amino acids: CASSQSFQIYGYTF. CDR3 DNA sequence: TGTGCCAGCAGCCAATCTTTCCAGATCTATGGCTACACCTTC.

This clonotype was counted between two and nine times. The V and J genes are TRBV7-9 and TRBJ1-1; TRBD1 agrees at 8 bases. The CDR3 covers 15 residues. The V segment lost 0 bases and the J segment 4 bases; nucleotides outside the gene matches: 4. Germline V gene lookup returns CDR1 SEHNR and CDR2 FQNEAQ (reference sequence). This CDR3 reads CASSLATGVGTEAFF. The DNA of the CDR3 is TGTGCCAGCAGCTTAGCGACAGGGGTGGGCACTGAAGCTTTCTTT.

The rearrangement joins TRBV7-3 to TRBJ2-3, with unresolved D. Trimming took off 5 bases at V and 0 bases at J, with 12 bases between the two ends. CDR3 size: 15 residues. CDR1 SGHTA and CDR2 FQGTGA come from the germline V gene. CDR3 nucleotides: TGTGCCAGCAGCCCCCGGACGACTAGCACAGATACGCAGTATTTT. Its protein product is CASSPRTTSTDTQYF.

This clonotype was recorded a few times. The V and J genes are TRBV7-9 and TRBJ2-3; D uncertain. This CDR3 comprises 16 residues. The V gene's germline CDR1 is SEHNR and CDR2 FQNEAQ (reference sequence). V was shortened by 4 bases and J by 2 bases, with 16 bases between the two germline ends. The CDR3 sequence: CASSYPMQIPTDTQYF. CDR3 DNA: TGTGCCAGCAGCTACCCGATGCAGATCCCCACAGATACGCAGTATTTT.

The chain carries TRBV4-1 and TRBJ1-1; TRBD1 might be the D (6 bases). From germline, CDR1 is MGHRA and CDR2 YSYEKL. The CDR3 contains 15 residues. The germline V and J ends were trimmed by 1 base and 7 bases, with 16 bases remaining between them. CDR3 region: CASSQGLQGNHEAFF. The CDR3 DNA reads TGCGCCAGCAGCCAAGGATTGCAGGGGAACCATGAAGCTTTCTTT.

This clonotype was seen only a few times. V usage is TRBV3-1 and J usage is TRBJ2-1; 8 bases match TRBD2. The germline V gene encodes CDR1 LGHDT and CDR2 YNNKEL (reference sequence). The junction had 11 bases not matched to a gene; V was cut back by 4 bases and J by 9 bases. This CDR3 has 15 residues. CDR3 DNA: TGTGCCAGCAGCCGAGCATCCGGGGGGGCCGGTGAGCAGTTCTTC. It codes for CASSRASGGAGEQFF.

The sample holds a few counts of this clonotype. This chain joins TRBV4-1 and TRBJ2-2, with D perhaps assigned TRBD1 or TRBD2 (5 bases each). Per the germline V gene, CDR1 is MGHRA and CDR2 is YSYEKL. This CDR3 is built from 18 residues. The V end was cut by 5 bases, the J end by 13 bases, with 32 bases between. This chain's CDR3 is CASSSFPRDHKTGEGLFF. CDR3 nucleotides: TGCGCCAGCAGCTCCTTCCCCCGGGACCACAAAACCGGCGAGGGGCTGTTTTTT.

This chain connects TRBV4-3 to TRBJ1-1; tentative D call: TRBD1 (5 bases). This CDR3 is 14 amino acids long. The ends were cut back, 2 bases at V and 7 bases at J, with 14 bases in the middle. Germline V lookup: CDR1 LGHNA, CDR2 YSLEER. CDR3 DNA: TGCGCCAGCAGCCAATCACGGTCAGGGTATGAAGCTTTCTTT. Translated: CASSQSRSGYEAFF.

This clonotype occurred a few times. This chain joins TRBV6-5 and TRBJ2-2, with 10 bases that match TRBD2. V shed 4 bases and J 4 bases; nucleotides not matched to a gene: 12. This CDR3 comprises 18 residues. Germline CDR1 reads MNHEY; CDR2 reads SVGAGI. CDR3 region: CASSLYNSGGYGTGELFF. The CDR3 DNA is TGTGCCAGCAGTTTATATAATAGCGGGGGGTATGGCACCGGGGAGCTGTTTTTT.

Only a few counts were recorded for this clonotype. The chain uses TRBV19 and TRBJ2-3, with TRBD1 matching over 9 bases. V shed 5 bases and J 3 bases; nucleotides not matched to a gene: 6. From germline, CDR1 is LNHDA and CDR2 SQIVND (reference sequence). This CDR3 contains 15 residues. The CDR3 sequence: CASSDRGGTTDTQYF. In nucleotides, the CDR3 is TGTGCCAGTAGTGACAGGGGGGGGACTACAGATACGCAGTATTTT.

This clonotype was recorded a few times. V gene TRBV6-5 combines with J gene TRBJ1-2; 7 bases align to TRBD1. Germline trimming cut 4 bases from V and 8 bases from J; bases unmatched to any gene: 4. The CDR3 spans 12 residues. Germline V lookup: CDR1 MNHEY, CDR2 SVGAGI. This chain's CDR3 is CASSWDSKGYTF. CDR3 in DNA: TGTGCCAGCAGTTGGGACAGCAAGGGCTACACCTTC.

This chain uses TRBV5-4 with TRBJ1-6; 7 bases match TRBD1. Germline values: CDR1 SGHNT, CDR2 YYREEE (reference sequence). Losses at the gene ends were 0 bases for V and 9 bases for J; bases not matched to a gene: 3. The CDR3 is 14 residues long. CDR3 loop: CASSLVSGGSPLHF. In DNA, the CDR3 is TGTGCCAGCAGCTTGGTTTCAGGGGGTTCACCCCTCCACTTT.